Listed below are T cell receptor beta chains from one sample, sequenced in a study of blood T cell repertoires in COVID-19. Only in-frame clones appear in the TCRdb table, and some are missing; sequencing was by immunoSEQ multiplex PCR. Of roughly 210,000 clones listed, 88% are singletons. The sample taken for sequencing was peripheral blood. The source of these receptors is a man aged 65 to 79 with acute or convalescent COVID-19. Both conserved end residues are part of each CDR3. D genes are given only for firm matches. Clone size is given for some rows only: seen once, a few or many times, or a class if the clone is expanded.

DNA | CDR3 | J | size | D | V
TGTGCCAGCAGCACGGGACTAGCTCCCAGTGAGCAGTTCTTC | CASSTGLAPSEQFF | TRBJ2-1 | . | TRBD2 | TRBV6-5
TGTGCCAGCAGTGCCGAAGTCGGGGGAAAGAGGGCTAATGAAAAACTGTTTTTT | CASSAEVGGKRANEKLFF | TRBJ1-4 | . | . | TRBV25-1
TGTGCCAGTAGTATGTCCAGGGCGGTCCAAGAGACCCAGTACTTC | CASSMSRAVQETQYF | TRBJ2-5 | . | . | TRBV19
TGTGCCAGCAGCGTAGGTATAGAGGGACAGGGAGGCTATGGCTACACCTTC | CASSVGIEGQGGYGYTF | TRBJ1-2 | once | TRBD1 | TRBV9
TGCAGCGTTGTGGCGGACACTAACTATGGCTACACCTTC | CSVVADTNYGYTF | TRBJ1-2 | . | . | TRBV29-1
TGTGCCAGCAGCAGACTAGCGGGAAAGGACATTCAGTACTTC | CASSRLAGKDIQYF | TRBJ2-4 | few | TRBD2 | TRBV7-8
TGTGCCACCAGTGATTTATTGATTTGGGGGCAGGGGGCTGGACAGCCCCAGCATTTT | CATSDLLIWGQGAGQPQHF | TRBJ1-5 | . | TRBD1 | TRBV24-1
TGTGCCAGCAGCCCAGGGACAGTGCCCAATCAGCCCCAGCATTTT | CASSPGTVPNQPQHF | TRBJ1-5 | . | TRBD1 | TRBV7-2
TGTGCCAGCAGCCTTCCGGGTTCGAGTACCGGGGAGCTGTTTTTT | CASSLPGSSTGELFF | TRBJ2-2 | . | . | TRBV13
TGTGCCAGCAGTGACCCCAGGACAGGGAGTTGGCTAGCGGGAGTTTACGAGCAGTACTTC | CASSDPRTGSWLAGVYEQYF | TRBJ2-7 | . | TRBD2 | TRBV6-1
TGTGCCAGCAGCTACTTGGTCAACTATGGCTACACCTTC | CASSYLVNYGYTF | TRBJ1-2 | . | . | TRBV5-5
TGTGCCAGCAGGGCGCGAACTAGCGGGGTTTCGTACGAGCAGTACTTC | CASRARTSGVSYEQYF | TRBJ2-7 | . | TRBD2 | TRBV27
TGTGCCAGCTCACTGCCGGGACAGGGGGTTTTCGAGCAGTACTTC | CASSLPGQGVFEQYF | TRBJ2-7 | . | TRBD1 | TRBV18
TGTGCCAGCAGTTACCTGGACAGGCGTCCAGATACGCAGTATTTT | CASSYLDRRPDTQYF | TRBJ2-3 | . | TRBD1 | TRBV6-6
TGTGCCTGGCAGGGGGATACCTACGAGCAGTACTTC | CAWQGDTYEQYF | TRBJ2-7 | once | TRBD1 | TRBV30
TGTGCCAGCAGCGCCCGACTAGGCGGCTTCCACGAGCAGTACTTC | CASSARLGGFHEQYF | TRBJ2-7 | . | . | TRBV13
TGTGCCAGCAGTGCCGCGCGAGGAAAGTACACTGAAGCTTTCTTT | CASSAARGKYTEAFF | TRBJ1-1 | once | . | TRBV28
TGCGCCAGCAGCTATACGTCGGGGTACTTCTACAATGAGCAGTTCTTC | CASSYTSGYFYNEQFF | TRBJ2-1 | . | . | TRBV5-1
TGTGCCAGCAGCCAAGATCGAACAGGAAACACCGGGGAGCTGTTTTTT | CASSQDRTGNTGELFF | TRBJ2-2 | . | . | TRBV14
TGTGCCAGCAACTTGGGAGAGGGAATCAAGCCCCAGCATTTT | CASNLGEGIKPQHF | TRBJ1-5 | . | . | TRBV28
TGTGCCACCAGTGATATCCGCGAATCCTACGAGCAGTACTTC | CATSDIRESYEQYF | TRBJ2-7 | . | . | TRBV24-1
TGTGCCAGCAGCTCTGGAGCGGGCTCCTACAATGAGCAGTTCTTC | CASSSGAGSYNEQFF | TRBJ2-1 | . | . | TRBV5-5
TGTGCCAGCAGCCGCGGGACAGGATCCAATCAGCCCCAGCATTTT | CASSRGTGSNQPQHF | TRBJ1-5 | . | TRBD1 | TRBV3-1/TRBV3-2
TGCGCCAGCAGCTTGGGCGGGAGTTACACCGGGGAGCTGTTTTTT | CASSLGGSYTGELFF | TRBJ2-2 | . | TRBD2 | TRBV5-1
TGCAGCGTTTCCAGGGGCCTAAACACTGAAGCTTTCTTT | CSVSRGLNTEAFF | TRBJ1-1 | . | . | TRBV29-1
TGTGCCAGCAGCTCTGGGAGGGGGAAGGGAGAGACCCAGTACTTC | CASSSGRGKGETQYF | TRBJ2-5 | . | . | TRBV7-3
TGTGCCAGCAGGCCGGCCGGGACAGGCAATCAGCCCCAGCATTTT | CASRPAGTGNQPQHF | TRBJ1-5 | . | TRBD1 | TRBV6-5
TGTGCCAGCAGCCTACAGGGAAACTATGGCTACACCTTC | CASSLQGNYGYTF | TRBJ1-2 | . | . | TRBV12-3/TRBV12-4
TGTGCCAGCAGGGCTAGCGGGAGATACAATGAGCAGTTCTTC | CASRASGRYNEQFF | TRBJ2-1 | . | TRBD2 | TRBV28
TGTGCCAGCAGCCAAACGAAAGCCCGAGAGCAGTACTTC | CASSQTKAREQYF | TRBJ2-7 | . | . | TRBV3-1/TRBV3-2
TGTGCCAGCAGCTTATCGAGCGATACGCAGTATTTT | CASSLSSDTQYF | TRBJ2-3 | . | . | TRBV7-9
TGTGCCAGCAGCTTAGTTACAGCGGGAGCTGTCTACGAGCAGTACTTC | CASSLVTAGAVYEQYF | TRBJ2-7 | . | TRBD2 | TRBV7-6
TGCGCCAGCAGCTTGGGTCCTAGCGGGTCTCAAGAGACCCAGTACTTC | CASSLGPSGSQETQYF | TRBJ2-5 | . | TRBD2 | TRBV5-1
TGCGCCAGCAGCCAGAGGAGGACAGTGTTTAATGAAAAACTGTTTTTT | CASSQRRTVFNEKLFF | TRBJ1-4 | . | . | TRBV4-1
TGTGCCAGCAGCTTGGGGGAGGTACGCGAAGCTTTCTTT | CASSLGEVREAFF | TRBJ1-1 | once | . | TRBV5-4
TGTGCCAGCAGCGGCGGGAAAAGACAGCCGATCCATTATGGCTACACCTTC | CASSGGKRQPIHYGYTF | TRBJ1-2 | . | . | TRBV9
TGCGCCAGCAGTAAGACTAGCGGGAGGGCCCAAAGGGAGCAGTTCTTC | CASSKTSGRAQREQFF | TRBJ2-1 | few | TRBD2 | TRBV10-2
TGTGCCAGCAGTTTATTGCTAGCGGGAGGACTCCACCCAGATACGCAGTATTTT | CASSLLLAGGLHPDTQYF | TRBJ2-3 | once | TRBD2 | TRBV27
TGCGCCAGCAGCTTTTTTAGCGGGAGGGCTGGGTACGAGCAGTACTTC | CASSFFSGRAGYEQYF | TRBJ2-7 | . | TRBD2 | TRBV5-1
TGCGCCAGCAGCCATCCCGGACAGAACTCCTACGAGCAGTACTTC | CASSHPGQNSYEQYF | TRBJ2-7 | . | . | TRBV4-1